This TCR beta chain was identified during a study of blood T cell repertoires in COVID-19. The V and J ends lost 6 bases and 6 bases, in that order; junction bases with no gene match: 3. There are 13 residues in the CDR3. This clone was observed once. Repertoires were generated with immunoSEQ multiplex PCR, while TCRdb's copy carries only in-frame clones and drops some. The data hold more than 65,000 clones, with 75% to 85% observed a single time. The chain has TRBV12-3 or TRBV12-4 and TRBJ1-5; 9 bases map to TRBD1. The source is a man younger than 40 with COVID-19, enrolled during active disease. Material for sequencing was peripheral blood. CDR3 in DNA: TGTGCCAGCAGACGGGACAGGGCTCAGCCCCAGCATTTT. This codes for CASRRDRAQPQHF.